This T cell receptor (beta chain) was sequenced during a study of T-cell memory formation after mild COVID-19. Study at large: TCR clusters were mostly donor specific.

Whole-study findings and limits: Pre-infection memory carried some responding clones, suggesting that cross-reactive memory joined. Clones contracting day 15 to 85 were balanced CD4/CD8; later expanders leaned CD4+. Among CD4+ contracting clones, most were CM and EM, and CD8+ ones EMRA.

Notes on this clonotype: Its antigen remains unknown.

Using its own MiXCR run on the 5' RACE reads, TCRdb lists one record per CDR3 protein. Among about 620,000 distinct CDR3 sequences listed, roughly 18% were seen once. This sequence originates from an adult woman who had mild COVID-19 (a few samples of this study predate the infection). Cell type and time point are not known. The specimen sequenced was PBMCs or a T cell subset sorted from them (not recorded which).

The CDR3 reads CASRRLGQPQHF. The CDR3 DNA reads as TGTGCCAGCAGACGTCTTGGTCAGCCCCAGCATTTT. This chain uses TRBV6-5 with TRBJ1-5; no firm D call. The germline gives CDR1 MNHEY, CDR2 SVGAGI. Trimming pared 6 bases from V and 6 bases from J, leaving 9 bases between. The CDR3 consists of 12 residues.